This is a list of T cell receptor beta chains from one sample in a study of blood T cell repertoires in COVID-19. Using immunoSEQ multiplex PCR, the repertoire was profiled, and TCRdb retains in-frame clones only, with some absent. Here the sample spans a few hundred thousand clones, under 90% being singletons. What was sequenced was PBMCs or T cells enriched from blood (not recorded which). These receptor sequences come from a woman younger than 30 who had recovered from COVID-19. CDR3s include the opening cysteine and the closing phenylalanine or tryptophan. The D gene is left open where the match is weak. Expanded clones are given a class, and other clones once, few, many or no size at all.

CDR3 DNA: TGTGCCAGCAGTTACTGGACAGAGTACAATGAGCAGTTCTTC
CDR3 protein: CASSYWTEYNEQFF
clone size: NA
V gene: TRBV6-5
D gene: NA
J gene: TRBJ2-1

CDR3 DNA: TGTGCCAGCAGTTTCTCGGGTAGCCCAAACACCGGGGAGCTGTTTTTT
CDR3 protein: CASSFSGSPNTGELFF
clone size: NA
V gene: TRBV28
D gene: NA
J gene: TRBJ2-2

CDR3 DNA: TGTGCCAGCAGTTACTCGCGGTATAGCAATCAGCCCCAGCATTTT
CDR3 protein: CASSYSRYSNQPQHF
clone size: few
V gene: TRBV6-5
D gene: NA
J gene: TRBJ1-5

CDR3 DNA: TGTGCCACCCGGGGAGACTCTGAAAAACTGTTTTTT
CDR3 protein: CATRGDSEKLFF
clone size: NA
V gene: TRBV28
D gene: NA
J gene: TRBJ1-4

CDR3 DNA: TGCGCCAGCAGCCTGCAGGGTACTGAAGCTTTCTTT
CDR3 protein: CASSLQGTEAFF
clone size: few
V gene: TRBV5-1
D gene: NA
J gene: TRBJ1-1

CDR3 DNA: TGTGCCAGCAGCCAAGAATCATGGGGAGGGTCACCCCTCCACTTT
CDR3 protein: CASSQESWGGSPLHF
clone size: NA
V gene: TRBV14
D gene: NA
J gene: TRBJ1-6

CDR3 DNA: TGTGCCTGGAGTGTTGATAGTCCAGATACGCAGTATTTT
CDR3 protein: CAWSVDSPDTQYF
clone size: NA
V gene: TRBV30
D gene: NA
J gene: TRBJ2-3

CDR3 DNA: TGTGCCAGCAGTGAAGCGCTCGGGACTAGCGGGAGGGGCGAGCAGTACTTC
CDR3 protein: CASSEALGTSGRGEQYF
clone size: NA
V gene: TRBV6-1
D gene: TRBD2
J gene: TRBJ2-7

CDR3 DNA: TGTGCCATCAGCTCCGGGACAGGCGGGGATACGCAGTATTTT
CDR3 protein: CAISSGTGGDTQYF
clone size: NA
V gene: TRBV10-3
D gene: TRBD1
J gene: TRBJ2-3

CDR3 DNA: TGTGCCAGCAGCTCCTCCAGGGCCGGGGAGCTGTTTTTT
CDR3 protein: CASSSSRAGELFF
clone size: NA
V gene: TRBV7-2
D gene: NA
J gene: TRBJ2-2

CDR3 DNA: TGTGCCAGCAGCTTAGTAAGCGGGACCCTAGGGGAGGATGGCTACACCTTC
CDR3 protein: CASSLVSGTLGEDGYTF
clone size: few
V gene: TRBV7-2
D gene: NA
J gene: TRBJ1-2

CDR3 DNA: TGTGCCAGCAGCGGCGGACAGGGAAGGGCAACGGGCACCATATATTTT
CDR3 protein: CASSGGQGRATGTIYF
clone size: NA
V gene: TRBV21-1
D gene: NA
J gene: TRBJ1-3

CDR3 DNA: TGTGCCAGCAGCCACCCTCTCAGGTCCACCTCTGGAAACACCATATATTTT
CDR3 protein: CASSHPLRSTSGNTIYF
clone size: NA
V gene: TRBV3-1/TRBV3-2
D gene: NA
J gene: TRBJ1-3

CDR3 DNA: TGCAGTGCTAGTCTAGCGAACACTGAAGCTTTCTTT
CDR3 protein: CSASLANTEAFF
clone size: NA
V gene: TRBV20-1
D gene: NA
J gene: TRBJ1-1

CDR3 DNA: TGCGCCAGCAGCGGCACAGGGGGAAATCAGCCCCAGCATTTT
CDR3 protein: CASSGTGGNQPQHF
clone size: NA
V gene: TRBV5-1
D gene: TRBD1
J gene: TRBJ1-5

CDR3 DNA: TGCGCCAGCAGCCCGCGGGGTCGGGGGAATGGCTACACCTTC
CDR3 protein: CASSPRGRGNGYTF
clone size: NA
V gene: TRBV5-1
D gene: NA
J gene: TRBJ1-2

CDR3 DNA: TGTGCCAGCAGTTACCAGGGCGGGAGCTCCTACGAGCAGTACTTC
CDR3 protein: CASSYQGGSSYEQYF
clone size: NA
V gene: TRBV6-5
D gene: TRBD2
J gene: TRBJ2-7

CDR3 DNA: TGTGCCAGCAGCCCGGGGACAGGGGCTAGTGGCTACACCTTC
CDR3 protein: CASSPGTGASGYTF
clone size: NA
V gene: TRBV7-3
D gene: TRBD1
J gene: TRBJ1-2

CDR3 DNA: TGTGCCAGCAGCCGCCGGCAGGGGGCCGGGGAGCAGTACTTC
CDR3 protein: CASSRRQGAGEQYF
clone size: NA
V gene: TRBV7-9
D gene: TRBD1
J gene: TRBJ2-7

CDR3 DNA: TGTGCCAGCAGCTTAGATACTAGCGGAAACACAGATACGCAGTATTTT
CDR3 protein: CASSLDTSGNTDTQYF
clone size: NA
V gene: TRBV11-1
D gene: TRBD2
J gene: TRBJ2-3

CDR3 DNA: TGCGCCAGCAGCCAAGATCGACAGCCGTATAGCAATCAGCCCCAGCATTTT
CDR3 protein: CASSQDRQPYSNQPQHF
clone size: NA
V gene: TRBV4-1
D gene: NA
J gene: TRBJ1-5

CDR3 DNA: TGTGCCAGCAGCTACACAGGGCTGAGTGGCTACACCTTC
CDR3 protein: CASSYTGLSGYTF
clone size: NA
V gene: TRBV6-4
D gene: NA
J gene: TRBJ1-2

CDR3 DNA: TGTGCCAGCAGTTTTCAGGGTAAATCACCCCTCCACTTT
CDR3 protein: CASSFQGKSPLHF
clone size: NA
V gene: TRBV12-3/TRBV12-4
D gene: NA
J gene: TRBJ1-6

CDR3 DNA: TGTGCCACCAGCAGAATTGGGACAGACTACAATGAGCAGTTCTTC
CDR3 protein: CATSRIGTDYNEQFF
clone size: NA
V gene: TRBV15
D gene: TRBD1
J gene: TRBJ2-1

CDR3 DNA: TGCGCCAGCAGCTTGGGACAGGGGGCACAAAGCCTTAACACTGAAGCTTTCTTT
CDR3 protein: CASSLGQGAQSLNTEAFF
clone size: few
V gene: TRBV5-1
D gene: TRBD1
J gene: TRBJ1-1

CDR3 DNA: TGTGCCAGCAGCTTGACAGGGGATTATGGCTACACCTTC
CDR3 protein: CASSLTGDYGYTF
clone size: NA
V gene: TRBV7-9
D gene: TRBD1
J gene: TRBJ1-2

CDR3 DNA: TGTGCCAGCAGCCAATACGGGACAGGCTATCCGGGCACTGAAGCTTTCTTT
CDR3 protein: CASSQYGTGYPGTEAFF
clone size: NA
V gene: TRBV16
D gene: TRBD1
J gene: TRBJ1-1

CDR3 DNA: TGCGCCAGCAGCGGGGGGGGACTAGCGGGACGACAAGAGACCCAGTACTTC
CDR3 protein: CASSGGGLAGRQETQYF
clone size: NA
V gene: TRBV5-1
D gene: TRBD2
J gene: TRBJ2-5

CDR3 DNA: TGTGCCAGCAGCGTGGGGACAAGTAAAGGTGGCTACACCTTC
CDR3 protein: CASSVGTSKGGYTF
clone size: NA
V gene: TRBV9
D gene: NA
J gene: TRBJ1-2

CDR3 DNA: TGTGCCAGCAGTGACAGGGGGTCTGGAAACACCATATATTTT
CDR3 protein: CASSDRGSGNTIYF
clone size: once
V gene: TRBV27
D gene: TRBD1
J gene: TRBJ1-3

CDR3 DNA: TGTGCCAGCAGCCACCAAGACAGGCCGAACACTGAAGCTTTCTTT
CDR3 protein: CASSHQDRPNTEAFF
clone size: NA
V gene: TRBV4-2
D gene: NA
J gene: TRBJ1-1

CDR3 DNA: TGTGCCAGCAGCCAGTCGGGGGTCTATGGCTACACCTTC
CDR3 protein: CASSQSGVYGYTF
clone size: NA
V gene: TRBV12-3/TRBV12-4
D gene: NA
J gene: TRBJ1-2

CDR3 DNA: TGTGCCAGCAGTACCCAAGGGGGTTACACTGAAGCTTTCTTT
CDR3 protein: CASSTQGGYTEAFF
clone size: NA
V gene: TRBV6-5
D gene: NA
J gene: TRBJ1-1

CDR3 DNA: TGTGCCAGTAGGATCGGACAGGGGGTCACAGATACGCAGTATTTT
CDR3 protein: CASRIGQGVTDTQYF
clone size: NA
V gene: TRBV19
D gene: TRBD1
J gene: TRBJ2-3

CDR3 DNA: TGTGCCAGTAAGTTCCGTGGTATAGGGGACGAGCAGTACTTC
CDR3 protein: CASKFRGIGDEQYF
clone size: NA
V gene: TRBV19
D gene: NA
J gene: TRBJ2-7

CDR3 DNA: TGTGCCAGCAGCGTTGAAAGAGCCCCTGGGAACACTGAAGCTTTCTTT
CDR3 protein: CASSVERAPGNTEAFF
clone size: NA
V gene: TRBV9
D gene: NA
J gene: TRBJ1-1

CDR3 DNA: TGTGCCAGCAGCTCTGGACTAGCGGGCTACAATGAGCAGTTCTTC
CDR3 protein: CASSSGLAGYNEQFF
clone size: once
V gene: TRBV11-2
D gene: TRBD2
J gene: TRBJ2-1

CDR3 DNA: TGCGCCAGCAGCCCAGGACAGGTTGGAGGCTACACCTTC
CDR3 protein: CASSPGQVGGYTF
clone size: NA
V gene: TRBV5-1
D gene: TRBD1
J gene: TRBJ1-2

CDR3 DNA: TGTGCCAGCAGTTTATGGGCAGGGGCGAAGAGGACAGATACGCAGTATTTT
CDR3 protein: CASSLWAGAKRTDTQYF
clone size: NA
V gene: TRBV27
D gene: NA
J gene: TRBJ2-3

CDR3 DNA: TGTGCCAGCAGCTTAGGTAGCGGGGCCACAGATACGCAGTATTTT
CDR3 protein: CASSLGSGATDTQYF
clone size: NA
V gene: TRBV7-3
D gene: TRBD2
J gene: TRBJ2-3

CDR3 DNA: TGTGCCAGCAGCTTAGATCTCGGGGGGGCTGGAAACACCATATATTTT
CDR3 protein: CASSLDLGGAGNTIYF
clone size: NA
V gene: TRBV11-2
D gene: NA
J gene: TRBJ1-3

CDR3 DNA: TGCAGTGCTAGTGGGCTTGGGAGCGGGAAGCTGAATGAGCAGTTCTTC
CDR3 protein: CSASGLGSGKLNEQFF
clone size: NA
V gene: TRBV20-1
D gene: TRBD2
J gene: TRBJ2-1

CDR3 DNA: TGTGCCAGCAGCTTAGACCGGGAGGGAGCTTTCTTT
CDR3 protein: CASSLDREGAFF
clone size: NA
V gene: TRBV7-9
D gene: NA
J gene: TRBJ1-1

CDR3 DNA: TGTGCCACCAGCAGAGCTGGGGGGTCGGGGGAGCAGTACTTC
CDR3 protein: CATSRAGGSGEQYF
clone size: NA
V gene: TRBV15
D gene: NA
J gene: TRBJ2-7

CDR3 DNA: TGCGCCAACAAGGAGGGGCATACTTCCGACGAGCAGTACTTC
CDR3 protein: CANKEGHTSDEQYF
clone size: NA
V gene: TRBV10-1
D gene: NA
J gene: TRBJ2-7

CDR3 DNA: TGTGCCAGCAGCGTAGCTCGCGGGCAATTACGGAGGAGCTCTGGGGCCAACGTCCTGACTTTC
CDR3 protein: CASSVARGQLRRSSGANVLTF
clone size: NA
V gene: TRBV9
D gene: NA
J gene: TRBJ2-6

CDR3 DNA: TGTGCCAGCAGCTTAGCGGATCAGGCGAAACCCTACGAGCAGTACTTC
CDR3 protein: CASSLADQAKPYEQYF
clone size: NA
V gene: TRBV7-9
D gene: NA
J gene: TRBJ2-7

CDR3 DNA: TGCAGCGTTATGGGTCCCGTTGACAGGCCGAGTACTAACTATGGCTACTCCTTC
CDR3 protein: CSVMGPVDRPSTNYGYSF
clone size: NA
V gene: TRBV29-1
D gene: NA
J gene: TRBJ1-2

CDR3 DNA: TGCGCCAGCAGCATTCCCGCTAGCGGGAGGCTCCCCTCCTACAATGAGCAGTTCTTC
CDR3 protein: CASSIPASGRLPSYNEQFF
clone size: NA
V gene: TRBV5-1
D gene: TRBD2
J gene: TRBJ2-1

CDR3 DNA: TGTGCCAGCAGCTCCTCGACAGGCGACATTGAGAATTCACCCCTCCACTTT
CDR3 protein: CASSSSTGDIENSPLHF
clone size: NA
V gene: TRBV11-2
D gene: NA
J gene: TRBJ1-6

CDR3 DNA: TGCGCCAGCAGCGTCCGGGACAGGGGACTACAAGGAACGGAGACCCAGTACTTC
CDR3 protein: CASSVRDRGLQGTETQYF
clone size: NA
V gene: TRBV5-1
D gene: TRBD1
J gene: TRBJ2-5

CDR3 DNA: TGTGCCAGCAGTGGGGACAGGGGAGGAAACACTGAAGCTTTCTTT
CDR3 protein: CASSGDRGGNTEAFF
clone size: few
V gene: TRBV28
D gene: TRBD1
J gene: TRBJ1-1